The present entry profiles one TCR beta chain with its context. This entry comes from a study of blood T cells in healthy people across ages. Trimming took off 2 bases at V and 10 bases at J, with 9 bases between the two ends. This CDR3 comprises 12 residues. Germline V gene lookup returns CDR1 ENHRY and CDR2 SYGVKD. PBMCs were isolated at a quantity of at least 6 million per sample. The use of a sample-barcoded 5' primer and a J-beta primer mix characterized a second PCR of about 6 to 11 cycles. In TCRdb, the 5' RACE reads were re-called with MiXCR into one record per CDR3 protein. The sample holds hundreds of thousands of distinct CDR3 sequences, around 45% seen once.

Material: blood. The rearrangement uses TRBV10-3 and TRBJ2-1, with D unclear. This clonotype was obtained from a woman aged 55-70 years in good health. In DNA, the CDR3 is TGTGCCATCAGTGAGAACAGCTACGAGCAGTTCTTC. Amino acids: CAISENSYEQFF.